This TCR beta chain was identified in a study of cytomegalovirus exposure and HLA in healthy donors. The study's findings and limits: The authors confirmed in vitro that a few CMV-associated chains were specific for CMV antigens. Among TCR beta chains, those listed as cytomegalovirus-associated numbered around 160.

Libraries were prepared by immunoSEQ multiplex PCR; TCRdb keeps only in-frame clonotypes and omits some of them. Of some 160,000 clones listed, 88% are singletons. On this clone itself: Antigen unknown.

V was pared by 0 bases and J by 2 bases, with 10 bases between. Germline lookup yields CDR1 LGHNA and CDR2 YNFKEQ. The CDR3 runs 15 residues. The validation cohort, a group of 120 subjects, included the donors and was separate from the roughly 700-subject first cohort. Sequences were obtained from PBMCs. This receptor was taken from a man between 18 and 29 years old in good health and CMV-seronegative. The chain joins TRBV4-2 to TRBJ2-5, with D hard to call. This chain's CDR3 is CASSQDSGKQETQYF. In nucleotides, the CDR3 is TGTGCCAGCAGCCAAGACTCAGGAAAACAAGAGACCCAGTACTTC.